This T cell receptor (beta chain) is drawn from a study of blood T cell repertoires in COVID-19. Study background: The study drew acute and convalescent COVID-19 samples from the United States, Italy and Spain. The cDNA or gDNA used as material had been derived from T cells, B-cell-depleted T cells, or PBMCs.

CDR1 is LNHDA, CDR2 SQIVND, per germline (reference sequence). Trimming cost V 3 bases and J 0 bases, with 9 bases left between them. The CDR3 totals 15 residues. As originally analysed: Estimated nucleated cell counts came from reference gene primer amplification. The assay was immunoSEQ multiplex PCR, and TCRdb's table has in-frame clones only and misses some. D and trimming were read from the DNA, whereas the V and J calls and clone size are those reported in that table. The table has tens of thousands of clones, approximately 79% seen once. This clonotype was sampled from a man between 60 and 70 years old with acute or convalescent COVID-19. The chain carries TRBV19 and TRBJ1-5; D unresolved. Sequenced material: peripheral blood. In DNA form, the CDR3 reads TGTGCCAGTAGTATCCCGGGATATAGCAATCAGCCCCAGCATTTT. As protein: CASSIPGYSNQPQHF.